Included here is one T cell receptor (beta chain) sequence, with context. These data come from a study of cytomegalovirus exposure and HLA in healthy donors. PCR was performed using 60 Vbeta and 13 Jbeta primers. Some clones are missing from TCRdb's copy, which holds only in-frame ones; the method was immunoSEQ multiplex PCR. The sample lists about 160,000 clones, roughly 76% seen once, with around 14% in the top ten. This CDR3 contains 15 residues. Germline assignment: CDR1 SGHRS and CDR2 YFSETQ. Unmatched junction bases numbered 5, after V lost 2 bases and J lost 3 bases. Sample: PBMCs. This rearrangement joins TRBV5-1 to TRBJ1-5; 7 bases are shared with TRBD1. This receptor was identified in a woman between 50 and 59 years old in good health and CMV-seronegative. CDR3 sequence (DNA): TGCGCCAGCAGCTTAACAGGGGTGGACAATCAGCCCCAGCATTTT. Translation gives CASSLTGVDNQPQHF.